A single sample is the source of the 27 T cell receptor beta chains below, sequenced in a study of early T cells in non-severe SARS-CoV-2 infection. TCRdb called the 5' RACE reads again in MiXCR, with one record for every CDR3 protein. The sample carries approximately 30,000 distinct CDR3 sequences, about 3.8% recorded once. Sample: whole blood. Every receptor here comes from an adult who was a healthcare worker with PCR-confirmed SARS-CoV-2 infection or an uninfected control (not recorded which).

There are a few counts of this clonotype. This chain connects TRBV3-1 to TRBJ2-2; D tentatively reads TRBD1 or TRBD2 (6 bases each). V lost 3 bases and J 6 bases, leaving 11 bases between the germline ends. Germline V gives CDR1 LGHDT, CDR2 YNNKEL (reference sequence). The CDR3 runs 14 residues. The CDR3 here is CASSQGGLAGELFF. CDR3 nucleotide sequence: TGTGCCAGCAGCCAGGGGGGCCTCGCCGGGGAGCTGTTTTTT.

This clonotype came up a few times. V and J are TRBV4-1 and TRBJ2-4; D is perhaps TRBD1 (5 bases). The CDR3 has 16 residues. V gave up 0 bases and J gave up 0 bases, with 9 bases separating them. Germline V gene sequence: CDR1 MGHRA, CDR2 YSYEKL. CDR3 sequence reads: CASSQDPQGAKNIQYF. CDR3 DNA sequence: TGCGCCAGCAGCCAAGATCCGCAGGGAGCCAAAAACATTCAGTACTTC.

This clonotype was observed many times. This sequence joins TRBV4-2 and TRBJ1-1; TRBD1 is a possible D gene (5 bases). V was pared by 2 bases and J by 7 bases, with 17 bases between. This CDR3 contains 15 residues. The germline V gene encodes CDR1 LGHNA and CDR2 YNFKEQ. The CDR3, as DNA: TGTGCCAGCAGCCAAAAAGTGGGGCTTTCAATTGAAGCTTTCTTT. This gives the protein CASSQKVGLSIEAFF.

In its sample, this clonotype was seen many times. Here the CDR3 DNA reads TGTGCCAGCAGCCCCAGGGGCTACGAGCAGTACTTC. Amino acid sequence: CASSPRGYEQYF. The chain carries TRBV6-5 and TRBJ2-7, with a tentative D call TRBD1 (6 bases). With 6 bases removed from V and 3 bases from J, the gap between germline ends came to 9 bases. This CDR3 contains 12 residues. Germline CDR1 MNHEY, CDR2 SVGAGI.

This clonotype was recorded at least ten times. The chain links TRBV5-1 to TRBJ2-3; D may be TRBD1 or TRBD2 (5 bases each). Between the trimmed V and J ends, which lost 4 bases and 7 bases, there was a span of 16 bases. This CDR3 comprises 14 residues. Germline V gene lookup returns CDR1 SGHRS and CDR2 YFSETQ. The DNA for the CDR3 is TGCGCCAGCAGCCTCGGGACCTCTGGAAATACGCAGTATTTT. It specifies CASSLGTSGNTQYF. Based on the CDR3 plus reference TRBV5-1 and TRBJ2-3, the full variable domain is KAGVTQTPRYLIKTRGQQVTLSCSPISGHRSVSWYQQTPGQGLQFLFEYFSETQRNKGNFPGRFSGRQFSNSRSEMNVSTLELGDSALYLCASSLGTSGNTQYFGPGTRLTVL.

Many counts were recorded for this clonotype. V and J are TRBV7-9 and TRBJ1-1; no clear D gene. CDR1 is SEHNR, CDR2 FQNEAQ, per germline (reference sequence). This CDR3 is built from 15 residues. V was shortened by 5 bases and J by 0 bases, with 13 bases between the two germline ends. The CDR3 bases are TGTGCCAGCAGCAGGACGGTAGGGATGAACACTGAAGCTTTCTTT. This translates into CASSRTVGMNTEAFF.

This clonotype occurred many times. Here the CDR3 reads CASSPTRGVYEQYF. For the CDR3, the DNA is TGTGCCAGCAGCCCGACTAGGGGGGTCTACGAGCAGTACTTC. The genes are TRBV11-2 and TRBJ2-7; D tentatively fits TRBD1 or TRBD2 (6 bases each). This CDR3 spans 14 amino acids. CDR1 and CDR2 (germline): SGHAT, FQNNGV. Trimming took 5 bases from V and 3 from J, leaving 14 bases between them. The whole variable domain, remainder taken from reference TRBV11-2 and TRBJ2-7, is EAGVAQSPRYKIIEKRQSVAFWCNPISGHATLYWYQQILGQGPKLLIQFQNNGVVDDSQLPKDRFSAERLKGVDSTLKIQPAKLEDSAVYLCASSPTRGVYEQYFGPGTRLTVT.

This clonotype was counted at least ten times. The gene calls are TRBV15 and TRBJ1-2; D is uncertain. V shed 2 bases and J shed 3 bases, with 13 bases lying between them. Germline V gene data show CDR1 as LNHNV and CDR2 as YYDKDF (reference sequence). This CDR3 contains 15 residues. Here the CDR3 DNA reads TGTGCCACCAGCAGACCCGCTTCCGGAGACTATGGCTACACCTTC. Translation: CATSRPASGDYGYTF.

This clonotype was seen many times. The rearrangement links TRBV9 to TRBJ2-3; possibly TRBD1 for D (5 bases). The V end lost 3 bases, the J end lost 4 bases, and 6 bases lay between the germline ends. The CDR3 consists of 12 residues. In germline, CDR1 is SGDLS, CDR2 YYNGEE. DNA of the CDR3: TGTGCCAGCAGCGCCAGGGCAGATACGCAGTATTTT. Protein: CASSARADTQYF.

This clonotype came up many times. V is TRBV5-5 and J is TRBJ2-7; D might be TRBD1 or TRBD2, each matching 5 bases. Germline V gene data show CDR1 as SGHKS and CDR2 as YYEKEE (reference sequence). This CDR3 contains 16 residues. V gave up 1 base and J gave up 0 bases, with 14 bases separating them. CDR3 residues: CASSLWDGVTSYEQYF. The CDR3 DNA reads TGTGCCAGCAGCTTGTGGGACGGGGTAACCTCCTACGAGCAGTACTTC.

This clonotype was recorded many times. V usage is TRBV15 and J usage is TRBJ2-7; TRBD2 is a possible D gene (7 bases). Germline assignment: CDR1 LNHNV and CDR2 YYDKDF (reference sequence). This CDR3 comprises 13 residues. Trimming pared 5 bases from V and 7 bases from J, leaving 15 bases between. CDR3 nucleotide sequence: TGTGCCACCAGCCCCCGGGGGGCTGAGGAGCAGTACTTC. Translated: CATSPRGAEEQYF.

This clonotype was counted many times. The chain is built from TRBV10-3 and TRBJ2-7, with 7 bases that match TRBD1. Germline values: CDR1 ENHRY, CDR2 SYGVKD. This CDR3 contains 13 residues. With 10 bases clipped from V and 0 bases from J, the junction kept 6 bases outside the gene matches. The CDR3 sequence is CATTGTDSYEQYF. CDR3 coding DNA: TGTGCCACCACCGGGACAGACTCCTACGAGCAGTACTTC.

This clonotype has ten or more counts. In nucleotides, the CDR3 is TGTGCCAGCTCATATGGGACAGCTGTTAATGAAAAACTGTTTTTT. Its translation is CASSYGTAVNEKLFF. The rearrangement uses TRBV18 and TRBJ1-4, with 7 bases lining up with TRBD1. V shed 5 bases and J 4 bases; nucleotides not matched to a gene: 7. CDR1 is KGHSH and CDR2 is LQKENI in the germline V gene. This CDR3 has 15 residues.

This clonotype was seen many times. The chain joins TRBV5-1 to TRBJ2-2; TRBD1 or TRBD2 may be the D gene (6 bases each). The germline V gene encodes CDR1 SGHRS and CDR2 YFSETQ. V shed 4 bases and J shed 1 base, with 14 bases lying between them. The CDR3 runs 16 residues. The DNA of the CDR3 is TGCGCCAGCAGCCCCGAAGGGGGGCTGAACACCGGGGAGCTGTTTTTT. Its protein product is CASSPEGGLNTGELFF.

This clonotype was observed many times. V usage is TRBV18 and J usage is TRBJ2-7; 7 bases are shared with TRBD1. This CDR3 comprises 14 residues. After removal of 7 bases from V and 0 bases from J, the junction contained 6 bases not matched to a gene. Germline values: CDR1 KGHSH, CDR2 LQKENI. CDR3: CASWDSARSYEQYF. For the CDR3, the DNA is TGTGCCAGCTGGGACAGCGCCCGCTCCTACGAGCAGTACTTC. The whole variable domain, filled in from reference TRBV18 and TRBJ2-7, reads NAGVMQNPRHLVRRRGQEARLRCSPMKGHSHVYWYRQLPEEGLKFMVYLQKENIIDESGMPKERFSAEFPKEGPSILRIQQVVRGDSAAYFCASWDSARSYEQYFGPGTRLTVT.

A word on this clonotype: With a much larger clone just one base away, this may be a read error. This chain connects TRBV20-1 to TRBJ1-6, with TRBD1 as a possible D gene (5 bases). The V end lost 5 bases, the J end lost 6 bases, and 11 bases lay between the germline ends. CDR3 length equals 13 residues. Germline CDR1 and CDR2: DFQATT and SNEGSKA (reference sequence). The CDR3 sequence: CSAPGGGNSPLHF. In nucleotides, the CDR3 is TGCAGTGCTCCGGGCGGGGGTAATTCACCCCTCCACTTT.

In this sample, this clonotype turned up many times. The V call is TRBV10-3, the J call TRBJ1-2; 9 bases agree with TRBD1. CDR3 length equals 14 residues. Germline assignment: CDR1 ENHRY and CDR2 SYGVKD. Losses at the gene ends were 4 bases for V and 6 bases for J; bases not matched to a gene: 6. CDR3 coding DNA: TGTGCCATCAGTGCTGACAGGGGGTTGGATGGCTACACCTTC. This sequence encodes CAISADRGLDGYTF.

This clonotype was recorded many times. This chain links TRBV5-4 with TRBJ1-6; 7 bases line up with TRBD1. J was trimmed by 9 bases and V by 2 bases; bases with no gene match: 5. CDR3 length equals 14 residues. The germline V gene has CDR1 SGHNT and CDR2 YYREEE (reference sequence). The CDR3 bases are TGTGCCAGCAGCTTCCGACAGGGAGGTTCACCCCTCCACTTT. This sequence encodes CASSFRQGGSPLHF.

This clonotype was observed at least ten times. The chain has TRBV4-3 and TRBJ2-2; possible D gene TRBD2, 6 bases. Deletions cut 1 base from V and 3 bases from J, with 15 bases between. CDR1 and CDR2 (germline): LGHNA, YSLEER. The CDR3 contains 17 residues. The CDR3 DNA reads TGCGCCAGCAGCCAAGGATGGAGGGGCAGCGACACCGGGGAGCTGTTTTTT. Its translation is CASSQGWRGSDTGELFF.

The chain uses TRBV11-2 and TRBJ1-1; the D gene is possibly TRBD1 (5 bases). The V end lost 2 bases, the J end lost 0 bases, and 7 bases lay between the germline ends. CDR1 and CDR2 (germline): SGHAT, FQNNGV. The CDR3 sequence is 14 residues long. The DNA of the CDR3 is TGTGCCAGCAGCTTAAGGACACTGAACACTGAAGCTTTCTTT. Encoded protein: CASSLRTLNTEAFF.

This clonotype was recorded a few times. The V and J genes are TRBV11-1 and TRBJ2-1; 9 positions agree with TRBD1. Germline lookup yields CDR1 SGHAT and CDR2 FQDESV (reference sequence). The J segment lost 1 base and the V segment lost 5 bases, leaving 9 bases of the junction unmatched. The CDR3 is made up of 17 amino acids. CDR3 protein: CASSPHPTGGSYNEQFF. DNA for the CDR3: TGTGCCAGCAGCCCACACCCGACAGGGGGTTCCTACAATGAGCAGTTCTTC.

This clonotype was seen many times. The chain carries TRBV10-3 and TRBJ2-7, with 10 bases aligning to TRBD1. J lost 6 bases, V lost 8 bases, and 10 bases had no gene match. The CDR3 is made up of 14 amino acids. Germline CDR1 ENHRY, CDR2 SYGVKD. The CDR3 DNA sequence: TGTGCCATCGGACAGGGACAGGGGCTTGTCGAGCAGTACTTC. Translated, it gives CAIGQGQGLVEQYF.

The sample holds many counts of this clonotype. This chain joins TRBV7-2 and TRBJ2-5; tentatively, D is TRBD1 (5 bases). The CDR3 is 15 amino acids. Germline V gene lookup returns CDR1 SGHTA and CDR2 FQGNSA. V was cut by 1 base and J by 6 bases, with 15 bases left in between. The DNA of the CDR3 is TGTGCCAGCAGCTTAGAATGGCAGGGATTAAAGACCCAGTACTTC. It translates to CASSLEWQGLKTQYF. Full variable domain (rest looked up from reference TRBV7-2 and TRBJ2-5): GAGVSQSPSNKVTEKGKDVELRCDPISGHTALYWYRQSLGQGLEFLIYFQGNSAPDKSGLPSDRFSAERTGGSVSTLTIQRTQQEDSAVYLCASSLEWQGLKTQYFGPGTRLLVL.

This sequence joins TRBV5-1 and TRBJ1-1; D not resolved. Germline V gene sequence: CDR1 SGHRS, CDR2 YFSETQ. This CDR3 spans 14 amino acids. V was shortened by 4 bases and J by 1 base, with 11 bases between the two germline ends. The CDR3 sequence is CASSPVAENTEAFF. CDR3 bases: TGCGCCAGCAGCCCGGTGGCGGAGAACACTGAAGCTTTCTTT. Complete variable domain (other parts from reference TRBV5-1 and TRBJ1-1): KAGVTQTPRYLIKTRGQQVTLSCSPISGHRSVSWYQQTPGQGLQFLFEYFSETQRNKGNFPGRFSGRQFSNSRSEMNVSTLELGDSALYLCASSPVAENTEAFFGQGTRLTVV.

This clonotype turned up a few times. The chain recombines TRBV12-5 with TRBJ2-3; 9 bases line up with TRBD2. Germline CDR1 is LGHNT and CDR2 is FRNRAP. V gave up 9 bases and J gave up 3 bases; unmatched junction bases: 7. The CDR3 consists of 14 residues. In DNA form, the CDR3 reads TGTGCTAGCCAACGTAGCGGGAGAACAGATACGCAGTATTTT. Amino acid sequence: CASQRSGRTDTQYF.

Many counts were recorded for this clonotype. The rearrangement uses TRBV4-3 and TRBJ2-2; D is uncertain. Germline lookup yields CDR1 LGHNA and CDR2 YSLEER. V dropped 0 bases and J dropped 0 bases, with 5 bases sitting between them. This CDR3 has 15 residues. CDR3: CASSQDFSNTGELFF. CDR3 DNA sequence: TGCGCCAGCAGCCAAGATTTTTCGAACACCGGGGAGCTGTTTTTT.

Ten or more counts support this clonotype. This chain connects TRBV18 to TRBJ1-1; D possibly corresponds to TRBD1 (6 bases). CDR1 is KGHSH and CDR2 is LQKENI in the germline V gene. Between the trimmed V and J ends, which lost 8 bases and 10 bases, there was a span of 23 bases. There are 14 residues in the CDR3. The CDR3 reads CASLMNPQGRGAFF. CDR3 DNA: TGTGCCAGCCTTATGAATCCACAGGGAAGAGGAGCTTTCTTT.